This is a list of T cell receptor beta chains from one sample in a study of CD8+ T cells in alopecia areata. Assay: immunoSEQ multiplex PCR; the TCRdb copy retains only in-frame clones and omits some. The table records some 160,000 clones, about two thirds of them present only once. Sequenced: CD8+ T cells sorted from blood. The origin of the receptors is a human donor in good health. CDR3s include the opening cysteine and the closing phenylalanine or tryptophan. Expanded clones are given a class, and other clones once, few, many or no size at all.

cdr3_aa: CASSLGGPYYEQYF; j_call: TRBJ2-7; v_call: TRBV5-1; clone_size: NA
cdr3_aa: CASTLGNNEQFF; j_call: TRBJ2-1; v_call: TRBV25-1; clone_size: NA
cdr3_aa: CASGEPFNEQFF; j_call: TRBJ2-1; v_call: TRBV25-1; clone_size: NA
cdr3_aa: CASSQDHYRRANTEAFF; j_call: TRBJ1-1; v_call: TRBV4-1; clone_size: many
cdr3_aa: CASSLYRRGIQETQYF; j_call: TRBJ2-5; v_call: TRBV28; clone_size: NA
cdr3_aa: CSVVRRDSYEQYF; j_call: TRBJ2-7; v_call: TRBV29-1; clone_size: few
cdr3_aa: CASTLTGQVTGTEAFF; j_call: TRBJ1-1; v_call: TRBV4-1; clone_size: NA
cdr3_aa: CSVELADRGTYEQYF; j_call: TRBJ2-7; v_call: TRBV29-1; clone_size: few
cdr3_aa: CASSTSPDEQFF; j_call: TRBJ2-1; v_call: TRBV19; clone_size: few
cdr3_aa: CASSPTGNYEQYF; j_call: TRBJ2-7; v_call: TRBV27; clone_size: NA
cdr3_aa: CSVEGLPGELFF; j_call: TRBJ2-2; v_call: TRBV29-1; clone_size: once
cdr3_aa: CASSDISDRYNEQFF; j_call: TRBJ2-1; v_call: TRBV7-2; clone_size: few
cdr3_aa: CACRDRSSYGYTF; j_call: TRBJ1-2; v_call: TRBV30; clone_size: once
cdr3_aa: CSVLSGGYGYTF; j_call: TRBJ1-2; v_call: TRBV29-1; clone_size: once
cdr3_aa: CASSPSSGSVDNEQFF; j_call: TRBJ2-1; v_call: TRBV7-6; clone_size: NA
cdr3_aa: CASSYSSGSSYEQYF; j_call: TRBJ2-7; v_call: TRBV6-5; clone_size: NA
cdr3_aa: CASSGQGTSGEQFF; j_call: TRBJ2-1; v_call: TRBV10-2; clone_size: NA
cdr3_aa: CASSLEGTGYYQPQHF; j_call: TRBJ1-5; v_call: TRBV5-5; clone_size: NA
cdr3_aa: CAWSDGLGDQPQHF; j_call: TRBJ1-5; v_call: TRBV30; clone_size: few
cdr3_aa: CASSPRGLNTEAFF; j_call: TRBJ1-1; v_call: TRBV6-5; clone_size: NA
cdr3_aa: CSVEDRRDNYGYTF; j_call: TRBJ1-2; v_call: TRBV29-1; clone_size: few
cdr3_aa: CASSLVADYEQYF; j_call: TRBJ2-7; v_call: TRBV5-1; clone_size: NA
cdr3_aa: CASSSRTPQAIQYF; j_call: TRBJ2-4; v_call: TRBV28; clone_size: NA
cdr3_aa: CSGGDSPYEQYF; j_call: TRBJ2-7; v_call: TRBV29-1; clone_size: few
cdr3_aa: CASSSGRGGPYEQYF; j_call: TRBJ2-7; v_call: TRBV5-1; clone_size: few
cdr3_aa: CAWANGNQETQYF; j_call: TRBJ2-5; v_call: TRBV30; clone_size: NA
cdr3_aa: CASSPRLGNQPQHF; j_call: TRBJ1-5; v_call: TRBV27; clone_size: few